This entry lists 6 T cell receptor beta chains sequenced from one sample in a study of Graves' ophthalmopathy and Graves' hyperthyroidism. As the template, RNA transcripts were used to amplify TCR beta CDR3 regions. A first-round RT-PCR used HTBI primers, followed by a second-round multiplex PCR. One entry per CDR3 protein, called by TCRdb with MiXCR from the multiplex PCR reads. Altogether approximately 700,000 distinct CDR3 sequences are present, roughly two fifths being singletons, with the ten largest covering 44%. Source material: peripheral blood. Receptors originate from an adult man with Graves' ophthalmopathy.

The count of this clonotype is one. This chain links TRBV10-3 with TRBJ1-1; TRBD1 matches at 8 bases. CDR1 is ENHRY and CDR2 is SYGVKD in the germline V gene. V shed 4 bases and J 7 bases; nucleotides not matched to a gene: 8. The CDR3 contains 14 residues. CDR3: CAISVDRGYSEAFF. Here the CDR3 DNA reads TGTGCCATCAGTGTTGACAGGGGCTACAGTGAAGCTTTCTTT.

The V and J genes are TRBV2 and TRBJ2-5, with 9 bases aligning to TRBD1. The CDR3 sequence is 15 residues long. V trimming: 6 bases; J trimming: 2 bases; junction bases outside the gene matches: 7. Per the germline V gene, CDR1 is SNHLY and CDR2 is FYNNEI. CDR3 nucleotides: TGTGCCAGCAGCAAACAGGGGGCCCGGCAAGAGACCCAGTACTTC. It yields the protein CASSKQGARQETQYF.

A remark on this clonotype: This may come from a read error, since a much larger clone is one base off. This chain joins TRBV10-2 and TRBJ1-3; no reliable D call. In germline, CDR1 is WSHSY, CDR2 SAAADI. The CDR3 sequence is 13 residues long. CDR3 DNA sequence: TGCGCCAGCAGTGAGTCGGGCGGAAACACCATACATTTT. Translated: CASSESGGNTIHF.

For the CDR3, the DNA is TGTGCCAGCAGTCAAAATGCAAGGGGCAATGGCTACACCTTC. Its translation is CASSQNARGNGYTF. The chain joins TRBV6-5 to TRBJ1-2; tentative D call: TRBD1 (5 bases). This CDR3 has 14 amino acids. The germline V gene encodes CDR1 MNHEY and CDR2 SVGAGI. V was cut by 5 bases and J by 6 bases, with 16 bases left in between.

The chain is built from TRBV24-1 and TRBJ2-5, with 14 nucleotides matching TRBD2. V shed 0 bases, J shed 2 bases, and the junction held 4 bases outside the gene matches. The CDR3 length is 18 residues. CDR1 is KGHDR, CDR2 SFDVKD, per germline. CDR3 region: CATSDLPGLAGGQETQYF. As DNA, the CDR3 is TGTGCCACCAGTGATTTGCCTGGACTAGCGGGGGGACAAGAGACCCAGTACTTC.

This chain uses TRBV7-2 with TRBJ2-7, with TRBD1 matching over 8 bases. Germline V gives CDR1 SGHTA, CDR2 FQGNSA. The CDR3 covers 15 residues. V dropped 5 bases and J dropped 9; count of bases not matched to a gene: 15. The CDR3 DNA follows: TGTGCCAGCAGCCTGGCGGGGACAGGCATACAATCGCAGTACTTC. Protein sequence: CASSLAGTGIQSQYF.